The rows below give T cell receptor beta chains drawn from one sample of a study of cytomegalovirus exposure and HLA in healthy donors. Assay used: immunoSEQ multiplex PCR; TCRdb lists only in-frame clones, some missing. Of about 180,000 clones listed, about 84% are singletons. The sample taken for sequencing was PBMCs. The receptors derive from a man aged 18 to 30 in good health and CMV-seronegative. Both conserved end residues are part of each CDR3. Each record gives: D gene, clone size, J gene, V gene, CDR3 length, CDR3 DNA, CDR3 protein. A D gene is named only where the DNA matches it firmly. Clone size is not always given. Where it is, it says once, few, many or a class for expanded clones.

- - TRBJ1-1 TRBV11-2 11 TGTGCCAGCAGGCGGAACACTGAAGCTTTCTTT CASRRNTEAFF
TRBD1 - TRBJ2-5 TRBV6-5 15 TGTGCCAGCGTCGATATCGACAGGGGAACGGAGACCCAGTACTTC CASVDIDRGTETQYF
- once TRBJ2-1 TRBV4-3 14 TGCGCCAGCAGCCAAGATGTGTCGCGGAATGAGCAGTTCTTC CASSQDVSRNEQFF
TRBD2 - TRBJ2-1 TRBV10-2 16 TGCGCCAGCAGTGAGAAAGGCGGGAGTATGGACAATGAGCAGTTCTTC CASSEKGGSMDNEQFF
- - TRBJ2-1 TRBV4-1 12 TGCGCCAGCAGCACCCTCCTGGGGACTCAGTTCTTC CASSTLLGTQFF
- - TRBJ2-7 TRBV11-2 12 TGTGCCAGCAGCCTAAATGACTACGAGCAGTACTTC CASSLNDYEQYF
- - TRBJ2-5 TRBV2 14 TGTGCCAGCAGGACCCTGACAGAGAGAGAGACCCAGTACTTC CASRTLTERETQYF
TRBD1 - TRBJ1-3 TRBV30 14 TGTGCCTGGAGACTAGGGGGCGCGGGAAACACCATATATTTT CAWRLGGAGNTIYF
- - TRBJ1-6 TRBV5-1 14 TGCGCCAGCAGCGTCGGACAGAATAATTCACCCCTCCACTTT CASSVGQNNSPLHF
TRBD1 - TRBJ1-2 TRBV4-3 15 TGCGCCAGCAGCCAAGATGGTACCGGGACAGATGGCTACACCTTC CASSQDGTGTDGYTF
TRBD1 - TRBJ1-2 TRBV2 15 TGTGCCAGCAGTGACCTACAGGGGGCGAGATATGGCTACACCTTC CASSDLQGARYGYTF
TRBD1 - TRBJ1-2 TRBV19 16 TGTGCCAGTAGTACTCCGACAGGGGGGTATAACTATGGCTACACCTTC CASSTPTGGYNYGYTF
- - TRBJ2-2 TRBV11-2 14 TGTGCCAGCAGCTTAGGCCTGTTCAGAACGGAGCTGTTTTTT CASSLGLFRTELFF
- - TRBJ1-4 TRBV7-2 14 TGTGCCAGCAGCGCCCGGGGAAGTCATGAAAAACTGTTTTTT CASSARGSHEKLFF
- - TRBJ2-4 TRBV13 14 TGTGCCAGCAGCTCCCGGACAGTAGGGAACATTCAGTACTTC CASSSRTVGNIQYF
- few TRBJ2-2 TRBV7-8 12 TGTGCCAGCAGCTTAGAGAGCGGGGAGCTGTTTTTT CASSLESGELFF
- - TRBJ1-2 TRBV6-1 14 TGTGCCAGCAGGCGGGGGTTCCCTAACTATGGCTACACCTTC CASRRGFPNYGYTF
- - TRBJ1-4 TRBV6-5 16 TGTGCCAGCAGTTACTCGCTGACTTTTGCCCACCGGAAACTGTTTTTT CASSYSLTFAHRKLFF
TRBD1 - TRBJ2-7 TRBV4-1 15 TGCGCCAGCAGCCGGGACGGGGACAGACCCTACGAGCAGTACTTC CASSRDGDRPYEQYF
TRBD2 - TRBJ2-7 TRBV2 14 TGTGCCAGCAGTTCAGCGGGGATCCGCTACGAGCAGTACTTC CASSSAGIRYEQYF
- once TRBJ2-5 TRBV5-4 17 TGTGCCAGCAGCTTGGGGTCCTCTAGAGGTGGTGCAGAGACCCAGTACTTC CASSLGSSRGGAETQYF
- - TRBJ2-7 TRBV4-1 16 TGCGCCAGCAGCCAAGGAACGACAGTGCCCTCCTACGAGCAGTACTTC CASSQGTTVPSYEQYF
- - TRBJ2-1 TRBV6-6 16 TGTGCCAGCAACCTTGATTCGACAGGATTCTACAATGAGCAGTTCTTC CASNLDSTGFYNEQFF
- - TRBJ2-7 TRBV4-3 17 TGCGCCAGCAGCCAAGAAACCCTCGACCGCGGGGCCTACGAGCAGTACTTC CASSQETLDRGAYEQYF
- - TRBJ2-1 TRBV18 17 TGTGCCAGCTTCGATCATTGGCGACCAGACTCCAACAATGAGCAGTTCTTC CASFDHWRPDSNNEQFF
- - TRBJ2-2 TRBV13 18 TGTGCCAGCAGCCCTATCGAACCGGACACCTCCAATGAGGGGGAGCTGTTTTTT CASSPIEPDTSNEGELFF
- - TRBJ2-1 TRBV5-6 11 TGTGCCAGCAGCCGACACGGTGAGCAGTTCTTC CASSRHGEQFF
TRBD1 - TRBJ1-3 TRBV28 16 TGTGCCAGCAGTAACGACAGGGGTCACTCTGGAAACACCATATATTTT CASSNDRGHSGNTIYF
TRBD2 - TRBJ2-1 TRBV7-3 17 TGTGCCAGCAGCTTACTTAGCGGGGGGCTCCACTACAATGAGCAGTTCTTC CASSLLSGGLHYNEQFF
TRBD1 few TRBJ2-7 TRBV6-1 14 TGTGCCAGCAGGGGGACAGGGGCTGTCTACGAGCAGTACTTC CASRGTGAVYEQYF
- - TRBJ2-3 TRBV6-5 14 TGTGCCAGCAGCCCGCGGGGTAGCACAGATACGCAGTATTTT CASSPRGSTDTQYF
TRBD1 many TRBJ1-3 TRBV28 16 TGTGCCAGCAGTACAGGGACAGCACGTCTCGGAAACACCATATATTTT CASSTGTARLGNTIYF
- few TRBJ1-1 TRBV7-2 13 TGTGCCAGCACCTCGTATTTGAACACTGAAGCTTTCTTT CASTSYLNTEAFF
- - TRBJ1-5 TRBV7-8 17 TGTGCCAGCAGCCAAATTCCCGGCAGGGTCGGCAATCAGCCCCAGCATTTT CASSQIPGRVGNQPQHF
- - TRBJ2-5 TRBV7-2 15 TGTGCCAGCAGCTCTGCGAGAGGGCCCCAAGAGACCCAGTACTTC CASSSARGPQETQYF
- - TRBJ1-1 TRBV6-5 15 TGTGCCAGCAGTTACTCGGAGGTGGTTTACACTGAAGCTTTCTTT CASSYSEVVYTEAFF
- once TRBJ2-5 TRBV25-1 14 TGTGCCAGCAGTAAAGCGGATGGTTCAGGGGCCCAGTACTTC CASSKADGSGAQYF
TRBD2 - TRBJ2-1 TRBV5-1 15 TGCGCCAGCAGCCCCGGGACTAGCGGGGGCCCGGGCCCGTTCTTC CASSPGTSGGPGPFF
- - TRBJ1-5 TRBV7-8 16 TGTGCCAGCAGCTTAGCGGGCGGGGGCTCCAATCAGCCCCAGCATTTT CASSLAGGGSNQPQHF
TRBD2 - TRBJ2-1 TRBV19 15 TGTGCCAGTAGTATATATGGACTAGTCTACAATGAGCAGTTCTTC CASSIYGLVYNEQFF
TRBD1 - TRBJ2-7 TRBV6-1 14 TGTGCCAGCAGCGCGGACAGGGGGCGGCTCGAGCAGTACTTC CASSADRGRLEQYF
TRBD1 - TRBJ2-7 TRBV9 14 TGTGCCAGCAGCCCTCCGGGACAGTCCTACGAGCAGTACTTC CASSPPGQSYEQYF
- - TRBJ1-1 TRBV28 13 TGTGCCAGCAACATCGGGGGATCGACTGAAGCTTTCTTT CASNIGGSTEAFF
TRBD2 - TRBJ2-5 TRBV7-2 16 TGTGCCAGCAGCCTCCTGATAGCGGGAGGCCAAGAGACCCAGTACTTC CASSLLIAGGQETQYF
- - TRBJ1-5 TRBV7-9 17 TGTTCCAGCAGCTTAGCGCCGCTGGGGCAGAGCAATCAGCCCCAGCATTTT CSSSLAPLGQSNQPQHF
- - TRBJ1-1 TRBV4-1 14 TGCGCCAGCAGCCAAGCGGGAATCTGGGGAGGGGCTTTCTTT CASSQAGIWGGAFF
- - TRBJ2-1 TRBV2 14 TGTGCCAGCAGTGAAAGCGGCCCGGGTAATGAGCAGTTCTTC CASSESGPGNEQFF
- - TRBJ1-4 TRBV9 15 TGTGCCAGCAGCGAACAGGGCTGGGCTAATGAAAAACTGTTTTTT CASSEQGWANEKLFF
- - TRBJ2-5 TRBV7-9 13 TGTGCCAGCAGCTCGGGGGTTCCAGAGACCCAGTACTTC CASSSGVPETQYF
- - TRBJ1-2 TRBV7-6 16 TGTGCCAGCAGCTTAGACAGGTTAACATCTAACTATGGCTACACCTTC CASSLDRLTSNYGYTF
- - TRBJ2-2 TRBV9 15 TGTGCCAGCAGCGCCCAGGTGACGGGGGCCGGGGAGCTGTTTTTT CASSAQVTGAGELFF
TRBD1 - TRBJ1-5 TRBV4-3 15 TGCGCCAGCAGCCTGGACAGGGGTAGCAATCAGCCCCAGCATTTT CASSLDRGSNQPQHF
- - TRBJ1-1 TRBV7-6 14 TGTGCCAGCAGCTTAGATGGGTACGGGACTGAAGCTTTCTTT CASSLDGYGTEAFF
- - TRBJ1-6 TRBV18 13 TGTGCCAGCTCACCACCTTCTTCAGACACCCTCCACTTT CASSPPSSDTLHF